The 22 T cell receptor beta chains in this list originate from one sample, sequenced in a study of early T cells in non-severe SARS-CoV-2 infection. A single record per CDR3 protein comes from TCRdb applying MiXCR to the 5' RACE reads. The data hold 50,000 to 70,000 distinct CDR3 sequences, with approximately 12% observed a single time. Sequenced input: whole blood. These receptors came from an adult who was a healthcare worker with PCR-confirmed SARS-CoV-2 infection or an uninfected control (not recorded which).

Ten or more counts support this clonotype. This sequence joins TRBV7-9 and TRBJ2-4; TRBD1 matches 9 bases. The CDR3 totals 14 residues. Germline CDR1 SEHNR, CDR2 FQNEAQ (reference sequence). Losses at the gene ends were 5 bases for V and 9 bases for J; bases not matched to a gene: 8. CDR3 sequence: CASSTQGAPFIQYF. The CDR3 DNA follows: TGTGCCAGCAGCACACAGGGGGCCCCCTTCATTCAGTACTTC.

In this sample, this clonotype turned up many times. This CDR3 is CASSFLGTNSPLHF. The CDR3 DNA is TGTGCCAGCAGTTTTCTGGGTACGAATTCACCCCTCCACTTT. The rearrangement joins TRBV25-1 to TRBJ1-6; D is unclear. This CDR3 is 14 amino acids long. V gave up 5 bases and J gave up 7 bases, with 12 bases separating them. Per germline, CDR1 MGHDK and CDR2 SYGVNS. Together with reference TRBV25-1 and TRBJ1-6, the CDR3 gives the full variable domain: EADIYQTPRYLVIGTGKKITLECSQTMGHDKMYWYQQDPGMELHLIHYSYGVNSTEKGDLSSESTVSRIRTEHFPLTLESARPSHTSQYLCASSFLGTNSPLHFGNGTRLTVT.

The table lists this clonotype with many counts. The V and J genes are TRBV7-2 and TRBJ2-1; 11 bases are shared with TRBD2. The CDR3 runs 15 residues. CDR1 and CDR2 from the germline V gene are SGHTA and FQGNSA. The trim removed 1 base at V and 4 bases at J, leaving 0 bases unmatched. CDR3 residues: CASSLGLAGYNEQFF. CDR3 in DNA: TGTGCCAGCAGCTTAGGACTAGCGGGATACAATGAGCAGTTCTTC.

This clonotype was detected only a few times. This chain links TRBV29-1 with TRBJ1-1, with D perhaps matching TRBD1 (5 bases). The CDR3 is 11 amino acids. Germline V CDR1 and CDR2: SQVTM, ANQGSEA. The ends were cut back, 5 bases at V and 4 bases at J, with 8 bases in the middle. CDR3 bases: TGCAGCGTTCCCCAGGGCACTGAAGCTTTCTTT. Translating it yields CSVPQGTEAFF.

This sequence joins TRBV10-2 and TRBJ2-7, with D possibly called TRBD1 or TRBD2 (5 bases each). This CDR3 region has 13 residues. CDR1 and CDR2 (germline): WSHSY, SAAADI. Trimming cost V 1 base and J 3 bases, with 7 bases left between them. Here the CDR3 reads CASSEWDGYEQYF. The CDR3 coding sequence is TGCGCCAGCAGTGAGTGGGACGGCTACGAGCAGTACTTC.

This clonotype was seen a few times. The V call is TRBV7-9, the J call TRBJ2-3; no clear D gene. V shed 4 bases and J shed 6 bases, with 14 bases lying between them. This CDR3 is built from 14 residues. Per germline, CDR1 SEHNR and CDR2 FQNEAQ (reference sequence). The CDR3 region is CASSYPPGLDTQYF. The CDR3 coding sequence is TGTGCCAGCAGCTACCCTCCCGGTCTCGATACGCAGTATTTT.

The V gene is TRBV6-5, the J gene TRBJ1-1, with TRBD1 matching over 7 bases. The ends lost 4 bases at V and 5 bases at J; junction bases unmatched: 13. Germline V lookup: CDR1 MNHEY, CDR2 SVGAGI. The CDR3 is 16 residues long. CDR3 nucleotide sequence: TGTGCCAGCAGTTCCCACAGGGGATCGGGAGGGACTGAAGCTTTCTTT. The encoded protein is CASSSHRGSGGTEAFF.

This chain joins TRBV29-1 and TRBJ2-5; D uncertain. The CDR3 sequence is 12 residues long. Trimming shortened V by 0 bases and J by 5 bases, and 7 bases separated the two germline ends. The germline V gene encodes CDR1 SQVTM and CDR2 ANQGSEA. Here the CDR3 DNA reads TGCAGCGTTGAAGACGGTCTGGAGACCCAGTACTTC. It encodes CSVEDGLETQYF.

This chain uses TRBV10-3 with TRBJ2-7, with D perhaps TRBD2 (6 bases). Germline V gene sequence: CDR1 ENHRY, CDR2 SYGVKD. This CDR3 is built from 12 residues. The ends were cut back, 7 bases at V and 3 bases at J, with 10 bases in the middle. For the CDR3, the DNA is TGTGCCATCACGGCCGGGGGCTACGAGCAGTACTTC. Its protein is CAITAGGYEQYF.

This clonotype came up a few times. V gene TRBV7-8 combines with J gene TRBJ1-1; 7 nucleotides align to TRBD1. This CDR3 contains 14 residues. V shed 4 bases, J shed 4 bases, and the junction held 6 bases outside the gene matches. Germline CDR1 and CDR2: SGHVS and FQNEAQ. The CDR3 here is CASSYSRGSTEAFF. Here the CDR3 DNA reads TGTGCCAGCAGCTACTCCAGGGGGAGCACTGAAGCTTTCTTT.

This clonotype was found many times. The rearrangement joins TRBV11-2 to TRBJ2-3; D may be TRBD2 (6 bases). Deletions cut 1 base from V and 6 bases from J, with 14 bases between. This CDR3 region has 15 residues. Germline values: CDR1 SGHAT, CDR2 FQNNGV. CDR3 protein: CASSLGLDSRDTQYF. DNA for the CDR3: TGTGCCAGCAGCTTAGGACTAGATTCTCGGGATACGCAGTATTTT.

This chain joins TRBV20-1 and TRBJ2-2; 13 bases are shared with TRBD2. Trimming took 0 bases from V and 4 from J; bases not matched to a gene: 5. Germline lookup yields CDR1 DFQATT and CDR2 SNEGSKA (reference sequence). The CDR3 is 17 amino acids. This CDR3 reads CSARDTSGGVGTGELFF. The CDR3 bases are TGCAGTGCTAGAGATACTAGCGGGGGGGTCGGCACCGGGGAGCTGTTTTTT.

This clonotype showed up many times. The chain employs TRBV11-1 and TRBJ1-1; D is uncertain. In germline, CDR1 is SGHAT, CDR2 FQDESV (reference sequence). CDR3 size: 13 residues. The V and J ends lost 5 bases and 4 bases respectively, with 11 bases between them. The CDR3 DNA reads TGTGCCAGCAGCGAGCAAAGGATCACTGAAGCTTTCTTT. It encodes CASSEQRITEAFF.

The V call is TRBV12-3 or TRBV12-4, the J call TRBJ2-3; D is undetermined. Trimming stripped 2 bases from V and 2 bases from J, with 8 bases between. The CDR3 covers 14 residues. In DNA, the CDR3 is TGTGCCAGCAGTTTATCCGGAATCACAGATACGCAGTATTTT. This gives the protein CASSLSGITDTQYF.

This clonotype has more than one count but fewer than ten. The chain couples TRBV29-1 to TRBJ1-1; a possible D gene is TRBD1 (6 bases). V lost 7 bases to trimming and J lost 3 bases, with 21 bases between them. The CDR3 is made up of 15 amino acids. Per germline, CDR1 SQVTM and CDR2 ANQGSEA. The CDR3: CSAAPFIGGDTEAFF. CDR3 nucleotides: TGCAGCGCCGCCCCGTTTATAGGGGGGGACACTGAAGCTTTCTTT. Full variable domain (rest looked up from reference TRBV29-1 and TRBJ1-1): SAVISQKPSRDICQRGTSLTIQCQVDSQVTMMFWYRQQPGQSLTLIATANQGSEATYESGFVIDKFPISRPNLTFSTLTVSNMSPEDSSIYLCSAAPFIGGDTEAFFGQGTRLTVV.

The chain carries TRBV12-3 or TRBV12-4 and TRBJ2-5; D not resolved. The CDR3 is made up of 13 amino acids. V dropped 1 base and J dropped 3 bases, with 6 bases sitting between them. As DNA, the CDR3 is TGTGCCAGCAGTTTAGGGCAGAAAGAGACCCAGTACTTC. Encoded protein: CASSLGQKETQYF.

The CDR3 protein is CSGLASRADTQYF. The CDR3 DNA reads TGCAGTGGGCTAGCGAGTCGTGCAGATACGCAGTATTTT. The chain uses TRBV20-1 and TRBJ2-3; D is perhaps TRBD2 (6 bases). The germline gives CDR1 DFQATT, CDR2 SNEGSKA (reference sequence). V dropped 7 bases and J dropped 4 bases, with 15 bases sitting between them. The CDR3 length is 13 residues.

This chain links TRBV19 with TRBJ1-6; D gene uncertain. The CDR3 has 14 residues. Trimming removed 3 bases from V and 8 bases from J, with 11 bases in between. Germline V CDR1 and CDR2: LNHDA, SQIVND (reference sequence). CDR3 sequence reads: CASSIRVPDSPLHF. CDR3 DNA sequence: TGTGCCAGTAGTATCAGAGTCCCGGATTCACCCCTCCACTTT.

This clonotype was detected a few times. The junction and the germline gene differ at one end; a read error may be behind it. The V and J genes are TRBV7-7 and TRBJ1-1; unclear D gene. Germline-derived CDR1 and CDR2 are SSHAT and FNYEAQ (reference sequence). This CDR3 is built from 16 residues. CDR3 in amino acids: CASSLVPLLLNTEAFF. The CDR3 DNA sequence: TGTGCTAGCAGCTTAGTCCCACTGTTACTGAACACTGAAGCTTTCTTT.

The rearrangement links TRBV20-1 to TRBJ2-3; D call uncertain. CDR3 size: 15 residues. Trimming pared 2 bases from V and 4 bases from J, leaving 16 bases between. In germline, CDR1 is DFQATT, CDR2 SNEGSKA (reference sequence). CDR3 in DNA: TGCAGTGCTAGAAGCGAGGAGTCAGGACCAGATACGCAGTATTTT. Residues: CSARSEESGPDTQYF.

The gene calls are TRBV6-2 or TRBV6-3 and TRBJ2-7; D is uncertain. Germline CDR1 reads MNHEY; CDR2 reads SVGEGT. V was clipped by 6 bases and J by 3 bases, with 15 bases between them. The CDR3 spans 14 residues. This chain's CDR3 is CASSPGPVIYEQYF. DNA of the CDR3: TGTGCCAGCAGCCCAGGCCCGGTCATCTACGAGCAGTACTTC.

This clonotype was detected only a few times. The chain uses TRBV7-9 and TRBJ2-3, with D maybe TRBD2 (6 bases). V was trimmed by 3 bases and J by 8 bases, leaving 21 bases between them. The CDR3 loop spans 16 amino acids. The germline CDR1 and CDR2 sequences are SEHNR and FQNEAQ (reference sequence). CDR3 region: CASSFWGTPGGATQYF. The CDR3 nucleotides read TGTGCCAGCAGCTTCTGGGGGACTCCCGGGGGTGCTACGCAGTATTTT.